The rows below give T cell receptor beta chains drawn from one sample of a study of OX40 agonist ivuxolimab in advanced cancers. Clones were read by immunoSEQ multiplex PCR, and TCRdb kept only the in-frame ones, dropping some. The table shows tens of thousands of clones, with roughly 90% occurring only once. This specimen was CD4+ or CD8+ T cells sorted from blood, taken in a trial of the OX40 agonist ivuxolimab. Receptor source: an adult with an advanced solid tumor such as melanoma, head and neck, liver or kidney cancer. Each CDR3 is given with its conserved first and last residue. Each record gives: J gene, V gene, clone size, D gene, CDR3 protein, CDR3 DNA. The D gene is left open where the match is weak. Not every row has a clone size; where given, it reads once, few, many or a size class.

>TRBJ1-4|TRBV2|-|TRBD1
CAKQGLGEKLFF
TGTGCCAAACAGGGGCTAGGTGAAAAACTGTTTTTT
>TRBJ1-5|TRBV7-2|-|-
CASSLDRNQPQHF
TGTGCCAGCAGCCTGGACCGAAATCAGCCCCAGCATTTT
>TRBJ2-2|TRBV6-5|-|TRBD1
CASSYGDRDTGELFF
TGTGCCAGCAGTTACGGAGACAGGGACACCGGGGAGCTGTTTTTT
>TRBJ1-4|TRBV6-1|-|TRBD1
CASSEGTGPRVGEKLFF
TGTGCCAGCAGTGAAGGGACAGGGCCCAGGGTTGGAGAAAAACTGTTTTTT
>TRBJ2-5|TRBV5-6|-|TRBD1
CASSRPGTGGETQYF
TGTGCCAGCAGCAGACCAGGGACAGGGGGAGAGACCCAGTACTTC
>TRBJ2-7|TRBV7-2|-|TRBD1
CASSSSPGQGNEQYF
TGTGCCAGCAGCTCCTCTCCGGGACAGGGGAACGAGCAGTACTTC
>TRBJ2-1|TRBV11-2|-|TRBD2
CASSLLRWGGEQFF
TGTGCCAGCAGCCTCCTTCGATGGGGGGGTGAGCAGTTCTTC
>TRBJ1-2|TRBV28|-|-
CASGPGKAYGYTF
TGTGCCAGCGGGCCAGGGAAGGCCTATGGCTACACCTTC
>TRBJ2-1|TRBV2|-|TRBD1
CASSGRDRGHNEQFF
TGTGCCAGCAGTGGCCGGGACAGGGGGCACAATGAGCAGTTCTTC
>TRBJ2-3|TRBV30|once|TRBD2
CAWSTGGTDTQYF
TGTGCCTGGAGTACCGGGGGGACAGATACGCAGTATTTT
>TRBJ2-4|TRBV5-4|-|TRBD1
CASSLGGTAIKNIQYF
TGTGCCAGCAGCTTGGGAGGGACAGCCATTAAAAACATTCAGTACTTC
>TRBJ1-3|TRBV10-2|-|-
CASRDDRSGNTIYF
TGCGCCAGCAGAGACGACAGGTCTGGAAACACCATATATTTT
>TRBJ2-3|TRBV6-1|-|TRBD2
CASSEVVAGGADTQYF
TGTGCCAGCAGTGAAGTGGTAGCGGGAGGTGCAGATACGCAGTATTTT
>TRBJ1-3|TRBV10-3|-|-
CAISPGPGQAGNTIYF
TGTGCCATCAGTCCGGGACCGGGACAAGCAGGAAACACCATATATTTT
>TRBJ1-4|TRBV5-6|once|-
CASSLSRSLKLFF
TGTGCCAGCAGCTTGTCCCGGAGTTTAAAACTGTTTTTT
>TRBJ1-3|TRBV7-9|-|-
CATLRASTGNTIYF
TGTGCCACTCTCCGGGCCTCAACGGGAAACACCATATATTTT